This T cell receptor (beta chain) was identified during a study of synovial regulatory T cells in juvenile arthritis. CDR1 is GTSNPN, CDR2 SVGIG, per germline (reference sequence). The length of the CDR3 is 13 residues. Only the protein sequence is given. Assay used: immunoSEQ multiplex PCR; TCRdb lists only in-frame clones, some missing. Its listing shows roughly 8,400 clones. Regarding the study as a whole: TCR diversity was lower in inflammation-associated blood Treg cells than in other blood Treg cells.

As regards this clone: Its target is not known.

The chain employs TRBV30 and TRBJ1-3; the D gene TCRdb calls, TRBD1, cannot be checked with no DNA. The material sequenced was Treg cells from blood. Subset reported: remaining (HLA-DR-negative) circulating blood Treg cells. This sequence originates from a donor between 2 and 29 years old with juvenile idiopathic arthritis. CDR3 loop: CACRRLSGNTIYF.